The clone carrying this TCR beta chain was counted ten times or more. Its antigen is still unknown. This sample was included in a study of Graves' ophthalmopathy and Graves' hyperthyroidism. Study in general: Peripheral blood was obtained at first diagnosis, ahead of any treatment.

None of the included patients had other autoimmune diseases, uncontrolled infections, pregnancy or lactation, as these led to exclusion. Amplifying from RNA transcripts, the study obtained TCR beta CDR3 regions. HTBI-primed RT-PCR formed the first round, and a multiplex PCR formed the second. TCRdb redid the calling of the multiplex PCR reads with MiXCR, one entry per CDR3 protein. The table records about 210,000 distinct CDR3 sequences, over 25% of them present only once. V was shortened by 4 bases and J by 5 bases, with 5 bases between the two germline ends. This CDR3 region has 12 residues. Findings and limits, study-wide: Most expanded thyroid clonotypes above 0.001 frequency also appeared in blood.

The sequenced material came from peripheral blood. The clonotype originates from a man between 45 and 60 years old with Graves' ophthalmopathy. V and J are TRBV12-3 or TRBV12-4 and TRBJ2-2; unclear D gene. The CDR3 bases are TGTGCCAGCAGTTCCCGTACCGGGGAGCTGTTTTTT. Its translation is CASSSRTGELFF.